Each of the 25 T cell receptor beta chains below was sequenced from the same sample in a study of early T cells in non-severe SARS-CoV-2 infection. A single record per CDR3 protein comes from TCRdb applying MiXCR to the 5' RACE reads. Of about 64,000 distinct CDR3 sequences in the sample, around 4.6% were seen once. The sequenced sample was whole blood. All receptors come from an adult who was a healthcare worker with PCR-confirmed SARS-CoV-2 infection or an uninfected control (not recorded which).

V gene TRBV2 combines with J gene TRBJ2-7; D is undetermined. Per the germline V gene, CDR1 is SNHLY and CDR2 is FYNNEI. The ends were cut back, 3 bases at V and 3 bases at J, with 9 bases in the middle. CDR3 length: 13 residues. The CDR3 protein is CASSDTNNYEQYF. Here the CDR3 DNA reads TGTGCCAGCAGTGACACGAATAACTACGAGCAGTACTTC.

This clonotype was counted at least ten times. This chain links TRBV20-1 with TRBJ2-1, with 13 nucleotides matching TRBD2. Losses at the gene ends were 6 bases for V and 8 bases for J; bases not matched to a gene: 10. Germline lookup yields CDR1 DFQATT and CDR2 SNEGSKA (reference sequence). The CDR3 sequence is 15 residues long. This chain's CDR3 is CSALSTSGGFDEQFF. In DNA form, the CDR3 reads TGCAGTGCGCTATCGACTAGCGGGGGGTTTGATGAGCAGTTCTTC.

This clonotype appeared many times. V usage is TRBV29-1 and J usage is TRBJ2-4; 7 bases are a match to TRBD1. Losses at the gene ends were 6 bases for V and 0 bases for J; bases not matched to a gene: 5. The CDR3 contains 14 residues. Germline CDR1 and CDR2: SQVTM and ANQGSEA. The CDR3, as DNA: TGCAGCGTAAAAGACAGGGTAGCCAAAAACATTCAGTACTTC. It codes for CSVKDRVAKNIQYF.

This clonotype was counted a few times. The chain links TRBV29-1 to TRBJ1-5, with D unresolved. The CDR3 covers 12 residues. The germline V gene encodes CDR1 SQVTM and CDR2 ANQGSEA. The V end lost 4 bases, the J end lost 0 bases, and 4 bases lay between the germline ends. CDR3 nucleotides: TGCAGCGTTGGTGGTAGCAATCAGCCCCAGCATTTT. It is translated as CSVGGSNQPQHF.

This clonotype was observed many times. CDR3 sequence: CASSSLAGGHSYNEQFF. As DNA, the CDR3 is TGTGCCAGCAGTTCCCTAGCGGGGGGGCACTCCTACAATGAGCAGTTCTTC. The V and J genes are TRBV6-1 and TRBJ2-1, with TRBD2 matching over 12 bases. Trimming cost V 5 bases and J 0 bases; bases outside gene matches: 5. This CDR3 is built from 17 residues. The germline V gene encodes CDR1 MNHNS and CDR2 SASEGT.

This chain connects TRBV6-5 to TRBJ2-2; TRBD1 or TRBD2 may be the D gene (6 bases each). Trimming took 5 bases from V and 3 from J, leaving 7 bases between them. CDR3 length: 13 residues. Germline V gene lookup returns CDR1 MNHEY and CDR2 SVGAGI. CDR3 nucleotide sequence: TGTGCCAGCAGTGGGGGGCACACCGGGGAGCTGTTTTTT. This encodes CASSGGHTGELFF.

This clonotype was seen more than once but under ten times. The CDR3 loop is CASRGEGYTF. CDR3 DNA: TGTGCCAGCAGGGGAGAGGGCTACACCTTC. The rearrangement links TRBV27 to TRBJ1-2; D not resolved. The CDR3 is 10 amino acids. Trimming removed 6 bases at V and 8 bases at J, with 7 bases between. CDR1 MNHEY and CDR2 SMNVEV come from the germline V gene (reference sequence).

This clonotype has at least ten counts. V is TRBV18 and J is TRBJ2-3, with a possible D match to TRBD1 (5 bases). Trimming pared 3 bases from V and 2 bases from J, leaving 9 bases between. Germline loops: CDR1 KGHSH, CDR2 LQKENI. The CDR3 totals 14 residues. The CDR3 loop reads CASSPQDTTDTQYF. The DNA for the CDR3 is TGTGCCAGCTCACCGCAGGACACCACAGATACGCAGTATTTT.

This clonotype was counted a few times. This chain connects TRBV5-1 to TRBJ2-7, with 7 bases fitting TRBD1. V shed 3 bases and J 5 bases; nucleotides not matched to a gene: 2. The CDR3 consists of 12 residues. The germline V gene encodes CDR1 SGHRS and CDR2 YFSETQ. DNA of the CDR3: TGCGCCAGCAGCTCCGGGACAGACGAGCAGTACTTC. It specifies CASSSGTDEQYF.

This clonotype was seen only a few times. V is TRBV12-3 or TRBV12-4 and J is TRBJ1-1; D uncertain. Trimming left V 3 bases short and J 1 base short, with 9 bases between. The CDR3 length is 14 residues. This CDR3 is CASSFTVQNTEAFF. The CDR3 DNA sequence: TGTGCCAGCAGTTTTACGGTCCAGAACACTGAAGCTTTCTTT.

Many counts were recorded for this clonotype. The rearrangement joins TRBV29-1 to TRBJ1-3; unclear D gene. Deletions cut 4 bases from V and 0 bases from J, with 4 bases between. From germline, CDR1 is SQVTM and CDR2 ANQGSEA. The CDR3 spans 12 residues. The CDR3 protein is CSVVISGNTIYF. CDR3 sequence (DNA): TGCAGCGTTGTGATCTCTGGAAACACCATATATTTT.

This clonotype came up many times. This chain uses TRBV19 with TRBJ2-5; D is perhaps TRBD2 (6 bases). This CDR3 has 16 residues. V was clipped by 6 bases and J by 6 bases, with 23 bases between them. Germline V gene sequence: CDR1 LNHDA, CDR2 SQIVND (reference sequence). The CDR3 protein is CASSTTYPGRSQTQYF. CDR3 sequence (DNA): TGTGCCAGTAGCACGACTTACCCAGGGAGGAGCCAGACCCAGTACTTC. Complete variable domain (other parts from reference TRBV19 and TRBJ2-5): DGGITQSPKYLFRKEGQNVTLSCEQNLNHDAMYWYRQDPGQGLRLIYYSQIVNDFQKGDIAEGYSVSREKKESFPLTVTSAQKNPTAFYLCASSTTYPGRSQTQYFGPGTRLLVL.

This clonotype has at least ten counts. The CDR3 region has the DNA TGTGCCAGCAGATCAATTTCCAGGGACCCCTACGAGCAGTACTTC. As protein: CASRSISRDPYEQYF. The genes are TRBV3-1 and TRBJ2-7; tentatively, D is TRBD1 or TRBD2 (5 bases each). The germline V gene encodes CDR1 LGHDT and CDR2 YNNKEL (reference sequence). V gave up 6 bases and J gave up 2 bases, with 17 bases separating them. This CDR3 contains 15 residues.

This clonotype occurred a few times. V usage is TRBV3-1 and J usage is TRBJ2-6; D not certain. This CDR3 region has 15 residues. Germline V lookup: CDR1 LGHDT, CDR2 YNNKEL (reference sequence). Deletions cut 0 bases from V and 1 base from J, with 4 bases between. CDR3 nucleotide sequence: TGTGCCAGCAGCCAAGACCTATCTGGGGCCAACGTCCTGACTTTC. This encodes CASSQDLSGANVLTF.

The chain has TRBV12-2 and TRBJ2-7; the table names TRBD1, a call not compared with the DNA. TRBV12-2 represents a pseudogene. This CDR3 contains 17 residues. The DNA for the CDR3 is TGTGCAAGTCGCCGTCTTGGGGCCAGCGGGAGCGTCTACGAGCAGTACTTC. Encoded protein: CASRRLGASGSVYEQYF.

This chain links TRBV4-1 with TRBJ2-1, with 13 nucleotides matching TRBD2. J lost 0 bases, V lost 3 bases, and 11 bases had no gene match. Per germline, CDR1 MGHRA and CDR2 YSYEKL. The CDR3 is 20 residues long. The CDR3 spells CASSQLGLAGAKNSYNEQFF. The DNA for the CDR3 is TGCGCCAGCAGCCAGTTAGGACTAGCGGGAGCTAAGAACTCCTACAATGAGCAGTTCTTC.

This clonotype occurred many times. The rearrangement uses TRBV20-1 and TRBJ2-5, with TRBD1 matching over 12 bases. V lost 2 bases to trimming and J lost 5 bases; unmatched junction nucleotides: 9. CDR3 length equals 16 residues. Germline V gives CDR1 DFQATT, CDR2 SNEGSKA (reference sequence). The CDR3 DNA sequence: TGCAGTGCTAGATGGGACAGGGGGCTCTTCCGGGAGACCCAGTACTTC. The encoded protein is CSARWDRGLFRETQYF.

V gene TRBV11-2 combines with J gene TRBJ2-7; TRBD1 agrees at 10 bases. V lost 5 bases and J lost 4; bases outside the gene matches: 8. Germline CDR1 SGHAT, CDR2 FQNNGV. This CDR3 has 15 residues. CDR3: CASSSHRDRGYEQYF. In DNA form, the CDR3 reads TGTGCCAGCAGCAGCCACCGGGACAGGGGTTACGAGCAGTACTTC.

This clonotype was seen at least ten times. The CDR3 region is CASSLGTPYRGGDYEQYF. The DNA of the CDR3 is TGTGCCAGCAGCTTAGGGACCCCATACAGGGGGGGAGACTACGAGCAGTACTTC. The chain is built from TRBV7-6 and TRBJ2-7; possible D gene TRBD1, 8 bases. The CDR3 has 18 amino acids. V was pared by 1 base and J by 3 bases, with 22 bases between. Germline CDR1 reads SGHVS; CDR2 reads FNYEAQ.

This clonotype was counted between two and nine times. This rearrangement joins TRBV14 to TRBJ2-2; no firm D call. CDR3 length equals 12 residues. Looked up from germline, CDR1 is SGHDN and CDR2 is FVKESK. Trimming removed 7 bases at V and 3 bases at J, with 6 bases between. The CDR3 sequence: CASNTHTGELFF. The CDR3 bases are TGTGCCAGCAACACGCACACCGGGGAGCTGTTTTTT.

The table lists this clonotype with many counts. This chain uses TRBV7-9 with TRBJ2-6; D remains ambiguous. Trimming took off 4 bases at V and 5 bases at J, with 6 bases between the two ends. Germline V lookup: CDR1 SEHNR, CDR2 FQNEAQ (reference sequence). The CDR3 extends over 13 amino acids. Here the CDR3 reads CASSSQRANVLTF. In DNA, the CDR3 is TGTGCCAGCAGCTCCCAGCGGGCCAACGTCCTGACTTTC.

This clonotype has a count of ten or more. The chain joins TRBV7-9 to TRBJ1-3, with 9 positions matching TRBD1. From germline, CDR1 is SEHNR and CDR2 FQNEAQ (reference sequence). With 7 bases clipped from V and 2 bases from J, the junction kept 21 bases outside the gene matches. The CDR3 runs 20 residues. CDR3 DNA: TGTGCCAGCACCATTACCGGGACAGGGACCTTTTCCGCCCCTGGAAACACCATATATTTT. It translates to CASTITGTGTFSAPGNTIYF.

This clonotype came up many times. Germline is not matched at one junction end, which may reflect a read error. V and J are TRBV6-1 and TRBJ2-3; 13 bases match TRBD2. The CDR3 extends over 16 amino acids. The V gene's germline CDR1 is MNHNS and CDR2 SASEGT. In nucleotides, the CDR3 is TGTGCCAGCAGCGAAGGGGGACTAGCGGGGATAGATACGCAGTATTTT. Translating gives CASSEGGLAGIDTQYF.

This chain links TRBV6-5 with TRBJ2-1; 14 bases map to TRBD2. J gave up 3 bases and V 6 bases, and 4 bases lay outside the gene matches. The CDR3 sequence is 16 residues long. The germline gives CDR1 MNHEY, CDR2 SVGAGI. The CDR3 DNA sequence: TGTGCCAGCAGCCGGGGGACTAGCGGGAGCTACAATGAGCAGTTCTTC. Its translation: CASSRGTSGSYNEQFF.

This clonotype was detected many times. The rearrangement joins TRBV4-3 to TRBJ2-5, with D hard to call. The CDR3 length is 14 residues. Germline assignment: CDR1 LGHNA and CDR2 YSLEER. Trimming took 1 base from V and 1 from J, leaving 7 bases between them. CDR3 DNA sequence: TGCGCCAGCAGCCAAGCACTAATCCAAGAGACCCAGTACTTC. Its protein is CASSQALIQETQYF.